This TCR beta chain was observed in a study of Graves' ophthalmopathy and Graves' hyperthyroidism. The CDR3 consists of 14 residues. The V end was cut by 3 bases, the J end by 2 bases, with 8 bases between. CDR1 and CDR2 (germline): LNHNV, YYDKDF (reference sequence). Uncontrolled infections, pregnancy, lactation or other autoimmune diseases led to patient exclusion. Symptoms, serum thyroxine and TRAb, thyroid ultrasound, and orbital computed tomography formed the diagnostic basis. The sequenced template was RNA, covering the TCR beta CDR3 region. First-round RT-PCR with HTBI primers preceded a second-round multiplex PCR. TCRdb ran MiXCR on the multiplex PCR reads and lists one entry per CDR3 protein. This sample yields over a million distinct CDR3 sequences, of which less than 45% are seen a single time; around 10% belongs to the top ten.

The TCR was taken from an adult man with Graves' hyperthyroidism. Input material: peripheral blood or thyroid tissue (not recorded which). The rearrangement links TRBV15 to TRBJ1-5, with a tentative D call TRBD1 (5 bases). DNA of the CDR3: TGTGCCACCAGCAGTGAGACAGGCAATCAGCCCCAGCATTTT. This translates into CATSSETGNQPQHF.